What follows are 10 T cell receptor beta chains derived from one specimen sequenced in a study of cytomegalovirus exposure and HLA in healthy donors. Amplification used 60 Vbeta primers and 13 Jbeta primers. The method was immunoSEQ multiplex PCR; TCRdb's version includes in-frame clones alone and lacks a portion of them. The table lists 200,000 or so clones, about 90% of them singletons, with about 0.21% in the top ten. Sequencing input: PBMCs. The receptors originated from a girl under two years old in good health and CMV-seronegative.

The genes are TRBV30 and TRBJ2-1, with 13 bases that match TRBD2. The CDR3 runs 17 residues. Germline assignment: CDR1 GTSNPN and CDR2 SVGIG (reference sequence). The V and J ends lost 1 base and 7 bases, in that order; junction bases with no gene match: 10. The CDR3 sequence: CAWSEGLAGVQGNEQFF. In DNA form, the CDR3 reads TGTGCCTGGAGTGAAGGACTAGCGGGAGTCCAGGGGAATGAGCAGTTCTTC. Variable domain in full (rest from reference TRBV30 and TRBJ2-1): SQTIHQWPATLVQPVGSPLSLECTVEGTSNPNLYWYRQAAGRGLQLLFYSVGIGQISSEVPQNLSASRPQDRQFILSSKKLLLSDSGFYLCAWSEGLAGVQGNEQFFGPGTRLTVL.

For this clone: Other DNA sequences from this sample encode an identical CDR3 as well. This chain joins TRBV6-5 and TRBJ1-1; 8 bases fit TRBD1. The V gene's germline CDR1 is MNHEY and CDR2 SVGAGI. The trim removed 9 bases at V and 1 base at J, leaving 7 bases unmatched. The CDR3 sequence is 14 residues long. The CDR3: CARPYDRGNTEAFF. The CDR3 region has the DNA TGTGCCAGACCCTACGACAGGGGGAACACTGAAGCTTTCTTT.

The chain is built from TRBV11-3 and TRBJ2-2; possibly TRBD1 for D (6 bases). Germline V gene sequence: CDR1 SGHNT, CDR2 YENEEA. V was trimmed by 2 bases and J by 3 bases, leaving 19 bases between them. CDR3 size: 18 residues. The CDR3 loop is CASSLTVGAGDYTGELFF. The CDR3 coding sequence is TGTGCCAGCAGCTTAACGGTGGGGGCAGGCGACTACACCGGGGAGCTGTTTTTT.

The V call is TRBV10-2, the J call TRBJ1-4, with 9 bases aligning to TRBD1. Unmatched junction bases numbered 6, after V lost 6 bases and J lost 7 bases. Germline V gene sequence: CDR1 WSHSY, CDR2 SAAADI. The CDR3 is 14 residues long. The CDR3 nucleotides read TGCGCCAGCAGCAGGGACAGGGCAGGTGAAAAACTGTTTTTT. Encoded protein: CASSRDRAGEKLFF.

This chain links TRBV11-2 with TRBJ2-5, with D maybe TRBD1 (5 bases). V lost 5 bases and J 5 bases, leaving 18 bases between the germline ends. This CDR3 has 15 amino acids. Germline loops: CDR1 SGHAT, CDR2 FQNNGV. DNA for the CDR3: TGTGCCAGCAGCACAGGAACCTCCTGGAAGGAGACCCAGTACTTC. Residues: CASSTGTSWKETQYF.

The rearrangement uses TRBV6-6 and TRBJ2-7, with D maybe TRBD1 (6 bases). The CDR3 totals 14 residues. Trimming left V 2 bases short and J 4 bases short, with 12 bases between. Germline CDR1 MNHNY, CDR2 SVGAGI (reference sequence). The CDR3 protein is CASSYPDRLYEQYF. CDR3 sequence (DNA): TGTGCCAGCAGTTACCCCGACAGGTTATACGAGCAGTACTTC.

J is TRBJ2-7 and V is TRBV5-4; 9 nucleotides match TRBD2. V trimming: 3 bases; J trimming: 3 bases; junction bases outside the gene matches: 10. The germline gives CDR1 SGHNT, CDR2 YYREEE (reference sequence). The CDR3 has 16 amino acids. The chain's CDR3 is CASSSLSGGKLYEQYF. The DNA for the CDR3 is TGTGCCAGCAGCTCCCTTAGCGGGGGAAAGCTCTACGAGCAGTACTTC.

The chain links TRBV5-3 to TRBJ1-4; tentative D call: TRBD1 (5 bases). TRBV5-3 qualifies as an ORF whose function is uncertain. The V gene lost 0 bases and the J gene lost 2 bases, with 5 bases spanning the gap. The CDR3 totals 14 residues. CDR3 nucleotides: TGTGCCAGAAGCTTGGCAGGGACTAATGAAAAACTGTTTTTT. Translating gives CARSLAGTNEKLFF.

DNA for the CDR3: TGTGCCAGTAGTAATTCGGGGGTGAGCTATGGCTACACCTTC. It translates to CASSNSGVSYGYTF. This chain joins TRBV19 and TRBJ1-2; possibly TRBD1 for D (5 bases). The CDR3 loop spans 14 amino acids. The V gene's germline CDR1 is LNHDA and CDR2 SQIVND (reference sequence). Trimming shortened V by 4 bases and J by 4 bases, and 13 bases separated the two germline ends.

V usage is TRBV6-1 and J usage is TRBJ1-2; the D gene is possibly TRBD1 (5 bases). Per germline, CDR1 MNHNS and CDR2 SASEGT. The CDR3 consists of 14 residues. Trimming removed 5 bases from V and 4 bases from J, with 14 bases in between. The CDR3: CASSPAGRVYGYTF. Written as DNA, the CDR3 is TGTGCCAGCAGTCCCGCGGGACGGGTCTATGGCTACACCTTC.